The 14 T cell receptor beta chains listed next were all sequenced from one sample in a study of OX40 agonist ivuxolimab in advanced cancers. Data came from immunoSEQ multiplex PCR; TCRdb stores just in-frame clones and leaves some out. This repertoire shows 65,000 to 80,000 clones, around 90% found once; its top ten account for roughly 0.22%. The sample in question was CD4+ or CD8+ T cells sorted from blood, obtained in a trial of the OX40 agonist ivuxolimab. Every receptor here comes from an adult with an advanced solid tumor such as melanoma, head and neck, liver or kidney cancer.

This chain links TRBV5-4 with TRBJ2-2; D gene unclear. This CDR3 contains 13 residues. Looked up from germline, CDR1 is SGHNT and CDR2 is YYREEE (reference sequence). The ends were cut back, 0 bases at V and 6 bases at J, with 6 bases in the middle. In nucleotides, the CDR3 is TGTGCCAGCAGCTTGGCAGTGTCCGGGGAGCTGTTTTTT. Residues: CASSLAVSGELFF.

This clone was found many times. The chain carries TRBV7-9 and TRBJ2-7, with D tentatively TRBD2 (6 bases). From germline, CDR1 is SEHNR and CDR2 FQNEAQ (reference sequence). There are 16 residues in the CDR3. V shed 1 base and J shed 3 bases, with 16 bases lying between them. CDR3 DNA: TGTGCCAGCAGCTTAGGGGTGGCTAGCGTGGACTACGAGCAGTACTTC. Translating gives CASSLGVASVDYEQYF. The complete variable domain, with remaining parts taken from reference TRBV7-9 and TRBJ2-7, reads DTGVSQNPRHKITKRGQNVTFRCDPISEHNRLYWYRQTLGQGPEFLTYFQNEAQLEKSRLLSDRFSAERPKGSFSTLEIQRTEQGDSAMYLCASSLGVASVDYEQYFGPGTRLTVT.

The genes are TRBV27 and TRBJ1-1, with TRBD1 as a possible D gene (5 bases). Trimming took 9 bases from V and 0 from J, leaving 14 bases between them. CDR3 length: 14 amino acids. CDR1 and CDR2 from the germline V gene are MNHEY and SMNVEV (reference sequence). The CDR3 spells CASRRGEMNTEAFF. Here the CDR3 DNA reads TGTGCCAGTCGACGAGGGGAAATGAACACTGAAGCTTTCTTT.

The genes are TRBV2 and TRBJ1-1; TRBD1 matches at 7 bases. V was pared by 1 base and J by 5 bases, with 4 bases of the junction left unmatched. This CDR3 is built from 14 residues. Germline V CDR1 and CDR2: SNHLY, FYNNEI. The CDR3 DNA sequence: TGTGCCAGCAGTGAAGGAGGGGGCTGGACTGAAGCTTTCTTT. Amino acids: CASSEGGGWTEAFF. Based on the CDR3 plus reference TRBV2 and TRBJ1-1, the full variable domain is EPEVTQTPSHQVTQMGQEVILRCVPISNHLYFYWYRQILGQKVEFLVSFYNNEISEKSEIFDDQFSVERPDGSNFTLKIRSTKLEDSAMYFCASSEGGGWTEAFFGQGTRLTVV.

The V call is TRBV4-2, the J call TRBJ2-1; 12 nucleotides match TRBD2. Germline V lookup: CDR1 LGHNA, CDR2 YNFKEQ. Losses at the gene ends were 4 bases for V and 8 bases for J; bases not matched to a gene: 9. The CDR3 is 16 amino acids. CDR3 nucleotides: TGTGCCAGCAGCCTTTGGGCTAGCGGGAGGGGTGATGAGCAGTTCTTC. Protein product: CASSLWASGRGDEQFF.

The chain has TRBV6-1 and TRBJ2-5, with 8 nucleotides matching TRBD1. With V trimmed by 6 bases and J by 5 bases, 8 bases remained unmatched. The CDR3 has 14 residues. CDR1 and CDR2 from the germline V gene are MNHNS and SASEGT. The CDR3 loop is CASRAGQGGETQYF. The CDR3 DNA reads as TGTGCCAGCAGAGCTGGACAGGGCGGGGAGACCCAGTACTTC.

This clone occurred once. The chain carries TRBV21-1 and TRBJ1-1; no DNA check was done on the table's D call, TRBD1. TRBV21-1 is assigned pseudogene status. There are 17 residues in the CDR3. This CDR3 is CASSSLPGQGILTEAFF. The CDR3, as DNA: TGTGCCAGCAGCAGCCTCCCGGGACAGGGGATTCTCACTGAAGCTTTCTTT.

The CDR3 protein is CSVEGQGVDTQYF. The DNA of the CDR3 is TGCAGCGTTGAAGGGCAGGGTGTGGATACGCAGTATTTT. This chain joins TRBV29-1 and TRBJ2-3; D perhaps matches TRBD1 (5 bases). Germline CDR1 reads SQVTM; CDR2 reads ANQGSEA. CDR3 length equals 13 residues. V dropped 1 base and J dropped 6 bases, with 11 bases sitting between them.

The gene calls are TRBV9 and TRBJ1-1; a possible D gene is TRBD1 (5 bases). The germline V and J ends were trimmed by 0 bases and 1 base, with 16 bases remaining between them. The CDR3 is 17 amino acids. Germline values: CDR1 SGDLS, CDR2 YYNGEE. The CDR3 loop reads CASSVDPGGSWNTEAFF. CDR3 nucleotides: TGTGCCAGCAGCGTAGACCCGGGGGGATCGTGGAACACTGAAGCTTTCTTT.

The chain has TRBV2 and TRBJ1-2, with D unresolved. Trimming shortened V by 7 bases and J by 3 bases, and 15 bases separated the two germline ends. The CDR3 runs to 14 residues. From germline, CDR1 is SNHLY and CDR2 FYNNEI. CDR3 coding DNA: TGTGCCAGCAAGAGGGAGGGAACCGACTATGGCTACACCTTC. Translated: CASKREGTDYGYTF.

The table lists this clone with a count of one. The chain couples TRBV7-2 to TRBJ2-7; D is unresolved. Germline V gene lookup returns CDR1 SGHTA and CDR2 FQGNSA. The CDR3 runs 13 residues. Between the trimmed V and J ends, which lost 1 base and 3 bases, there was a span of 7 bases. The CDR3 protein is CASSLGSRYEQYF. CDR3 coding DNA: TGTGCCAGCAGCTTAGGGTCACGCTACGAGCAGTACTTC.

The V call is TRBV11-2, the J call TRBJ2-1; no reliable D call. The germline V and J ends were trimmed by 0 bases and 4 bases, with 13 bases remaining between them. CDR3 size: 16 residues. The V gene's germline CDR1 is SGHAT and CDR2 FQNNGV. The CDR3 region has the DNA TGTGCCAGCAGCTTAGATCCCAGGCCCCCATACAATGAGCAGTTCTTC. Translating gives CASSLDPRPPYNEQFF.

CDR3 sequence (DNA): TGTGCCAGTAGTATCCCCGAAACCGACAGGGCTTATGGCTACACCTTC. Its translation: CASSIPETDRAYGYTF. This chain links TRBV19 with TRBJ1-2, with 7 bases matching TRBD1. V was clipped by 3 bases and J by 5 bases; unmatched bases: 12. This CDR3 is 16 amino acids long. Germline V lookup: CDR1 LNHDA, CDR2 SQIVND (reference sequence).

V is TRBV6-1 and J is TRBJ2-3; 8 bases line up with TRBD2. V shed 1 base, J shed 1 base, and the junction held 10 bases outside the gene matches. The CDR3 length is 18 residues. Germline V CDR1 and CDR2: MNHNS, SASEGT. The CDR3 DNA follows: TGTGCCAGCAGTGAAGGGACGGGGCTAGCGGGCCGCACAGATACGCAGTATTTT. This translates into CASSEGTGLAGRTDTQYF.